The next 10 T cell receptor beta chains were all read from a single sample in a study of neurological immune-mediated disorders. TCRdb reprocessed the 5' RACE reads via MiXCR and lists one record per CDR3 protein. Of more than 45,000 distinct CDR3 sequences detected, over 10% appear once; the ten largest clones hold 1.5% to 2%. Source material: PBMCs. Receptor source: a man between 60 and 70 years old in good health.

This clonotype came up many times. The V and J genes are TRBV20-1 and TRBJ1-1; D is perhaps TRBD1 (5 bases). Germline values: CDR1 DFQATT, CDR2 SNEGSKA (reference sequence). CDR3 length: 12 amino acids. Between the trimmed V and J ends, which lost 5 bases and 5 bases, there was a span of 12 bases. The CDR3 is CSAPGWETEAFF. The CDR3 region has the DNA TGCAGTGCTCCAGGGTGGGAAACTGAAGCTTTCTTT.

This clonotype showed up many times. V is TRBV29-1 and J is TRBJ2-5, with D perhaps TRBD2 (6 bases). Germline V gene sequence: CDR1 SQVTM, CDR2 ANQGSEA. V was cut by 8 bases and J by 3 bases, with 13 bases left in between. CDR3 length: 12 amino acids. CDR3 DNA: TGCAGCTCCCAAGGAGGGGAAGAGACCCAGTACTTC. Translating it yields CSSQGGEETQYF.

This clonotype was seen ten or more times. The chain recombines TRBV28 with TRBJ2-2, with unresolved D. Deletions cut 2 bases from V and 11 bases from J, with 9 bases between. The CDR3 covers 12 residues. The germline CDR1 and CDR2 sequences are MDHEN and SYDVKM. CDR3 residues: CASSLPSRELFF. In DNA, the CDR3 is TGTGCCAGCAGTTTACCCTCAAGAGAGCTGTTTTTT.

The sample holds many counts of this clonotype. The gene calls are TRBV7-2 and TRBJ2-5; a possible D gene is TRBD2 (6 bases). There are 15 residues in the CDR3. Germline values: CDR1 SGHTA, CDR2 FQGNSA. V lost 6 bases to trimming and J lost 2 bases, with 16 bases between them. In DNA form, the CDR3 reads TGTGCCAGCAGTTTCTCCCCGGGACTGCAAGAGACCCAGTACTTC. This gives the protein CASSFSPGLQETQYF.

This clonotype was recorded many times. The CDR3 nucleotides read TGTGCCAGCAGTGAGCAGTCAGGAGGAAAGAACACCGGGGAGCTGTTTTTT. This sequence encodes CASSEQSGGKNTGELFF. The V call is TRBV25-1, the J call TRBJ2-2, with a possible D match to TRBD2 (5 bases). CDR3 length: 17 amino acids. Germline V gene sequence: CDR1 MGHDK, CDR2 SYGVNS. V lost 3 bases and J lost 1, with 15 bases in between. The variable domain in full, completed from reference TRBV25-1 and TRBJ2-2, reads EADIYQTPRYLVIGTGKKITLECSQTMGHDKMYWYQQDPGMELHLIHYSYGVNSTEKGDLSSESTVSRIRTEHFPLTLESARPSHTSQYLCASSEQSGGKNTGELFFGEGSRLTVL.

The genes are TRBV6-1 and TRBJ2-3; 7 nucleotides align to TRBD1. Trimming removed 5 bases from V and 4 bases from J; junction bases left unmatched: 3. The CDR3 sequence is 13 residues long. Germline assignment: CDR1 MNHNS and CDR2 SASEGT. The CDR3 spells CASSWDSSDTQYF. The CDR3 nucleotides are TGTGCCAGCAGTTGGGACAGCTCAGATACGCAGTATTTT.

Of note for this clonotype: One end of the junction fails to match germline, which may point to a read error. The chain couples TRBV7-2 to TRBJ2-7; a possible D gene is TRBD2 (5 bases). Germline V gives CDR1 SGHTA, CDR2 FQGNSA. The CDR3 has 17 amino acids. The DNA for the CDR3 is TGTGCCAGCAGTTTAGGCGGTGCGGGCAGTAACTCCTACGAGCAGTACTTC. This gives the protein CASSLGGAGSNSYEQYF.

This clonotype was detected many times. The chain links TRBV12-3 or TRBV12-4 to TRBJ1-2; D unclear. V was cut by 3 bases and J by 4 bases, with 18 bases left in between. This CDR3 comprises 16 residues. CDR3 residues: CASSLSQTEKTYGYTF. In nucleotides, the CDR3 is TGTGCCAGCAGTTTGAGCCAAACGGAGAAAACCTATGGCTACACCTTC.

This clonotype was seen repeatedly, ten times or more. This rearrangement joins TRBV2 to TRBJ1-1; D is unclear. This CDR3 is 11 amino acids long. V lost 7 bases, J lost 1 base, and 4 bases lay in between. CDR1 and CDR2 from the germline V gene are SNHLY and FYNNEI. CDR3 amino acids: CASMGNTEAFF. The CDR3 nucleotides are TGTGCCAGCATGGGGAACACTGAAGCTTTCTTT.

The CDR3 protein is CASSLGPDSSYEQYF. The CDR3 DNA is TGTGCCAGCAGCTTAGGACCCGACTCCTCCTACGAGCAGTACTTC. The gene calls are TRBV7-9 and TRBJ2-7; D gene uncertain. CDR3 length: 15 residues. V was cut by 1 base and J by 0 bases, with 10 bases left in between. Germline V gene sequence: CDR1 SEHNR, CDR2 FQNEAQ (reference sequence). The full variable domain, completed using reference TRBV7-9 and TRBJ2-7, is DTGVSQNPRHKITKRGQNVTFRCDPISEHNRLYWYRQTLGQGPEFLTYFQNEAQLEKSRLLSDRFSAERPKGSFSTLEIQRTEQGDSAMYLCASSLGPDSSYEQYFGPGTRLTVT.